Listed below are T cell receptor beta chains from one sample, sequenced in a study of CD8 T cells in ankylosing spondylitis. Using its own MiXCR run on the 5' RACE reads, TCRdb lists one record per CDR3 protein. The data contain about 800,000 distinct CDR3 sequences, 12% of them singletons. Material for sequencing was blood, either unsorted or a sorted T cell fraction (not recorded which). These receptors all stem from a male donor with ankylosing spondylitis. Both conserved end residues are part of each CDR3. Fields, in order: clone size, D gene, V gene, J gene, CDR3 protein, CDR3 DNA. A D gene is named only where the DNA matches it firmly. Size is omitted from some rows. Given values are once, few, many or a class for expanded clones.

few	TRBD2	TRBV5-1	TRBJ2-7	CASSSGTSAPYEQYF	TGCGCCAGCAGCTCCGGGACTAGCGCACCCTACGAGCAGTACTTC
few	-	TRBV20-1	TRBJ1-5	CSARPAQHNQPQHF	TGCAGTGCCCGCCCCGCCCAACACAATCAGCCCCAGCATTTT
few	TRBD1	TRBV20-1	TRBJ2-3	CSARDPQGEYWGTQYF	TGCAGTGCTAGAGATCCACAGGGGGAATATTGGGGTACGCAGTATTTT
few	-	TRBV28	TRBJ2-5	CASSHGSGYQETQYF	TGTGCCAGCAGCCATGGGTCAGGGTACCAAGAGACCCAGTACTTC
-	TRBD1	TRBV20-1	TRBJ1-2	CSATGTGLRDGYTF	TGCAGTGCCACGGGGACAGGTCTCAGGGATGGCTACACCTTC
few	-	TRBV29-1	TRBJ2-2	CSVEKREKFTGELFF	TGCAGCGTGGAGAAAAGGGAGAAATTCACCGGGGAGCTGTTTTTT
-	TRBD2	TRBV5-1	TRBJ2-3	CASSQGLASTDTQYF	TGCGCCAGCAGCCAGGGACTAGCGAGCACAGATACGCAGTATTTT
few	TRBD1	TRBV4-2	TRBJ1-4	CASSQADRGTNEKLFF	TGTGCCAGCAGCCAAGCTGACAGGGGTACTAATGAAAAACTGTTTTTT
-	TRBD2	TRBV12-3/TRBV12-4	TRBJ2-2	CASSWGLATGELFF	TGTGCCAGCTCCTGGGGACTAGCGACCGGGGAGCTGTTTTTT
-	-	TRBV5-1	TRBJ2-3	CASSLLWGSTDTQYF	TGCGCCAGCAGCTTGTTGTGGGGGAGCACAGATACGCAGTATTTT